This T cell receptor beta chain was profiled in a study of blood T cells in healthy people across ages. Findings of the study overall: Long-lived and aged donors differed, with more naive CD4+ cells and higher diversity in the long-lived.

This clonotype was counted ten times or more. Its antigen is currently unknown. Researchers report isolating at least 6.5 million PBMCs per sample. RNA extraction gave at least 5 micrograms of total RNA per sample. The ends lost 6 bases at V and 2 bases at J; junction bases unmatched: 8. This CDR3 is 15 amino acids long. CDR1 DFQATT and CDR2 SNEGSKA come from the germline V gene (reference sequence). Primed by a sample-barcoded 5' primer and a J-beta primer mix, a second PCR proceeded for roughly 7 to 11 cycles. Every molecule of cDNA carried a tag from a template-switch adaptor with 12 random nucleotides. TCRdb reanalysed the 5' RACE reads using MiXCR and keeps one entry per CDR3 protein. The table lists 850,000 to 950,000 distinct CDR3 sequences, more than 25% of them singletons, with roughly 17% in the top ten.

The chain employs TRBV20-1 and TRBJ1-5; 9 bases map to TRBD1. The source material was blood. The receptor's source is a woman aged 80 or over in good health. CDR3 protein: CSATQGAPGNQPQHF. CDR3 DNA sequence: TGCAGTGCCACACAGGGGGCACCGGGCAATCAGCCCCAGCATTTT.